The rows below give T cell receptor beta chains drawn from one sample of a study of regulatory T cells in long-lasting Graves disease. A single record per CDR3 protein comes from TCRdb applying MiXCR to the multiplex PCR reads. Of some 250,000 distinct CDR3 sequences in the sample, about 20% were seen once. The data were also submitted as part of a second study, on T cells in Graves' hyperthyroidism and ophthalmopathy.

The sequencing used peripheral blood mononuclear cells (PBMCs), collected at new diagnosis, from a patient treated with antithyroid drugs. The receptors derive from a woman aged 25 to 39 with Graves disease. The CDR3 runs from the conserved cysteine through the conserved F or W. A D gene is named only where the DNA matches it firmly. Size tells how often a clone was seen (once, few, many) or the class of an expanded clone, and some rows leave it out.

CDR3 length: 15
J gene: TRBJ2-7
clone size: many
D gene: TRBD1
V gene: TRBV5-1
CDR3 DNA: TGCGCCAGCAGCGTAGCCGGGACAGGGAGTTACGAGCAGTACTTC
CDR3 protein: CASSVAGTGSYEQYF

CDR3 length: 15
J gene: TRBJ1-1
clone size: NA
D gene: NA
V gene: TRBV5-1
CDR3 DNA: TGCGCCAGCAGAACGGGCAGCGGGGGCACCGCTGAAGCTTTCTTT
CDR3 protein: CASRTGSGGTAEAFF

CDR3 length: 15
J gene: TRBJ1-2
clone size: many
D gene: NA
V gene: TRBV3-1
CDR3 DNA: TGTGCCAGCAGCTCGCTTCACTCCATGGTCTATGGCTACACCTTC
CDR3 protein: CASSSLHSMVYGYTF

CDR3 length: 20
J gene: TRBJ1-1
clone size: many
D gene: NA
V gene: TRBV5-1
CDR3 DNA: TGCGCCAGCAGCTTGGATCCCCCTTCAGACAGACCCCTTATGAACACTGAAGCTTTCTTT
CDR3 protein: CASSLDPPSDRPLMNTEAFF

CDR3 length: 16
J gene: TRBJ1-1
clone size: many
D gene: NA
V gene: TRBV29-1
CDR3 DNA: TGCAGCGTTGACGAGGAGGGGCCTCATGGATACGCTGAAGCTTTCTTT
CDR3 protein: CSVDEEGPHGYAEAFF

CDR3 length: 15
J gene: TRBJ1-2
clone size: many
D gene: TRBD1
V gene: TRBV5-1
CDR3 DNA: TGCGCCAGCAGCCCCCGGGACAGGAGGGACTATGGCTACACCTTC
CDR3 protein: CASSPRDRRDYGYTF

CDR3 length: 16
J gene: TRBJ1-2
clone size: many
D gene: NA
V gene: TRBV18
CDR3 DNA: TGTGCCAGCTCACCAACGAGACAGGATAAGAACTATGGCTACACCTTC
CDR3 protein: CASSPTRQDKNYGYTF

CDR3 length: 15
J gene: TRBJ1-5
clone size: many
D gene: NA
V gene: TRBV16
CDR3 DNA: TGTGCCAGCAGCCAAGGAGTCGCGAGCAATCAGCCCCAGCATTTT
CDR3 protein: CASSQGVASNQPQHF

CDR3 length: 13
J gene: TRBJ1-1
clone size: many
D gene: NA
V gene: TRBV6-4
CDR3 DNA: TGTGCCAGCAGTTACGACGGAAACACTGAAGCTTTCTTT
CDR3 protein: CASSYDGNTEAFF

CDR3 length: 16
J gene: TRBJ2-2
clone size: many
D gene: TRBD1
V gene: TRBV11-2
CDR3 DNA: TGTGCCAGCAGCAGGGGACAGGGTATTCGCACCGGGGAGCTGTTTTTT
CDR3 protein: CASSRGQGIRTGELFF

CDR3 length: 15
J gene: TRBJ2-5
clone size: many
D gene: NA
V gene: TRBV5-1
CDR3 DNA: TGCGCCAGCAGCTTGGGCGGCAGGGACCAAGAGACCCAGTACTTC
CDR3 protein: CASSLGGRDQETQYF

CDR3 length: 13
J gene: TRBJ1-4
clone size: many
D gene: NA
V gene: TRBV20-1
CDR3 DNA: TGCAGTGCTAGAGAAGGGGTGGGGGAAAAACTGTTTTTT
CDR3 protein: CSAREGVGEKLFF

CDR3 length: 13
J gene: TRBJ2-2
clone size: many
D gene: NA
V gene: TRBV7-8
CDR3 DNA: TGTGCCAGCAGCTCTGAGGGGACCGGGGAGCTGTTTTTT
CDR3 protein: CASSSEGTGELFF

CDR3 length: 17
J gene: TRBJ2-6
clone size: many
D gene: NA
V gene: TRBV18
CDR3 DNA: TGTGCCAGCTCACAGGGCGGAAAGTTCTCTGGGGCCAACGTCCTGACTTTC
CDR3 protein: CASSQGGKFSGANVLTF

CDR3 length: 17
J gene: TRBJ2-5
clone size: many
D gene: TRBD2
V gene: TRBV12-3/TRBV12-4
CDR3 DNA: TGTGCCAGTTTCACCCGTTCTAGCGGGGGGACCTCGGAGACCCAGTACTTC
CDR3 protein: CASFTRSSGGTSETQYF

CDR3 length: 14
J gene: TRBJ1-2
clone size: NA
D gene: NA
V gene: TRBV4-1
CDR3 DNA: TGCGCCAGCAGCCAAGGTACCGATAACTATGGCTACACCTTC
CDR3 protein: CASSQGTDNYGYTF

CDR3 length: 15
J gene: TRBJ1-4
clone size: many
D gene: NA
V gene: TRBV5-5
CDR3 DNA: TGTGCCAGCAGCTTACGAATTGCAACTAATGAAAAACTGTTTTTT
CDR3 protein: CASSLRIATNEKLFF

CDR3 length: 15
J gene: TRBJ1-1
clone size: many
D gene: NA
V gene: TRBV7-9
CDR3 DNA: TGTGCCAGCAGCCCCCAATTAGGCAGGGCATCTGAAGCTTTCTTT
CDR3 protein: CASSPQLGRASEAFF

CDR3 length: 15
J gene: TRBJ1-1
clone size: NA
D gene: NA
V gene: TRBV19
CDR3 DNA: TGTGCCAGTAGTTTACCCGGGACAAGGAACACTGAAGCTTTCTTT
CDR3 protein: CASSLPGTRNTEAFF

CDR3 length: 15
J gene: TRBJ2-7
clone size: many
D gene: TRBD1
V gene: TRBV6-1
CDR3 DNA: TGTGCCAGCAGTGACCAATGGGACAGCCCCTACGAGCAGTACTTC
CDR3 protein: CASSDQWDSPYEQYF

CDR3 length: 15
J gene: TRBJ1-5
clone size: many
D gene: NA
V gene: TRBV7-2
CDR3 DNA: TGTGCCAGCAGCTTAGGTCCCAGGGCGAATCAGCCCCAGCATTTT
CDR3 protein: CASSLGPRANQPQHF

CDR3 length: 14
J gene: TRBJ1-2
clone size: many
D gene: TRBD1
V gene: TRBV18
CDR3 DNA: TGTGCCAGCTCACGAGGGACAGACCTCTATGGCTACACCTTC
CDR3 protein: CASSRGTDLYGYTF

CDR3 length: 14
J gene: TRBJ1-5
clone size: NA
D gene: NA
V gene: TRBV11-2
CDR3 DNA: TGTGCCAGCAGCTCGGGACGGTTCAATCAGCCCCAGCATTTT
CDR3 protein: CASSSGRFNQPQHF

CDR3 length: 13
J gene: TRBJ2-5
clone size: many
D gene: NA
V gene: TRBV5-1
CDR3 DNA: TGCGCCAGCAGCTTGGGGGAGAGGGAGACCCAGTACTTC
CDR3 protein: CASSLGERETQYF

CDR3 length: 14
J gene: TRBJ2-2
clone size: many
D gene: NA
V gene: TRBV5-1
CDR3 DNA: TGCGCCAGCAGCTTGGTACCCCAAGCCGGGGAGCTGTTTTTT
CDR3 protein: CASSLVPQAGELFF

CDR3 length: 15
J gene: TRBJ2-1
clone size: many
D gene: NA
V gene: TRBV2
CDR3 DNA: TGTGCCAGCTTCAGGGGCTTGAGCTCCTACAATGAGCAGTTCTTC
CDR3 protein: CASFRGLSSYNEQFF

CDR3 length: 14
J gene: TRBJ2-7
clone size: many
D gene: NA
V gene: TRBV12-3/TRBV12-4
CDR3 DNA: TGTGCCAGCAGTTCCCAGAACCTCGTAGACGAGCAGTACTTC
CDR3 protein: CASSSQNLVDEQYF

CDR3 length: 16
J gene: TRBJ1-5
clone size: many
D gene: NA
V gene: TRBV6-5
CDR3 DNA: TGTGCCAGCAGTTCGCTCCCCACTACAGGGAATCAGCCCCAGCATTTT
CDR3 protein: CASSSLPTTGNQPQHF

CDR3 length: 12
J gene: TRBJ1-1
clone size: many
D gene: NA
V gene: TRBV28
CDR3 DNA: TGTGCCAGCAGTGTTGGCCCAACTTTGGCTTTCTTT
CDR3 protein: CASSVGPTLAFF

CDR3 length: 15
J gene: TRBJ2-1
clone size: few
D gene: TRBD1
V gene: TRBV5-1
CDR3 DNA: TGCGCCAGCAGCTTGGCCAGGACAGGGGACAATGAGCAGTTCTTC
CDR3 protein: CASSLARTGDNEQFF

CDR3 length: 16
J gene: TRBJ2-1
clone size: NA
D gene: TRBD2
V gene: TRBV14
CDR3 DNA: TGTGCCAGCAGCCAACCCTCTAGCGGGGCGCGCAATGAGCAGTTCTTC
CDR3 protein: CASSQPSSGARNEQFF

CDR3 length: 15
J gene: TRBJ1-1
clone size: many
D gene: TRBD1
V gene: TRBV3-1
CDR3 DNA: TGTGCCAGCAGCCCAACAGGGGAGACGAACACTGAAGCTTTCTTT
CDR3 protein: CASSPTGETNTEAFF

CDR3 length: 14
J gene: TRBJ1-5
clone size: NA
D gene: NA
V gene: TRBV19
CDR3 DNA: TGTGCCAGTAGTATCCCGGTCGGGGATCAGCCCCAGCATTTT
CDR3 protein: CASSIPVGDQPQHF

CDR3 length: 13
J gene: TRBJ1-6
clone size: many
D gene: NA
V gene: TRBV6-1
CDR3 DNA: TGTGCCACCAAACCTCCGGATGGCTCACCCCTCCACTTT
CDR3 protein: CATKPPDGSPLHF

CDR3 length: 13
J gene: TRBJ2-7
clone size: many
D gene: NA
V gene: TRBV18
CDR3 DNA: TGTGCCAGCTCACCATCCACCTCCTACGAGCAGTACTTC
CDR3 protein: CASSPSTSYEQYF

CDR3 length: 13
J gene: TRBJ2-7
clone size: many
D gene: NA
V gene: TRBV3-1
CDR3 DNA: TGTGCCAGCAGCCAAGTTTCGGCCTACGAGCAGTACTTC
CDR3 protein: CASSQVSAYEQYF

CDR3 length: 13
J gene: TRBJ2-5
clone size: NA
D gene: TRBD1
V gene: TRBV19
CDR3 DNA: TGTGCCAGTAGTCGACAGGGGCAAGAGACCCAGTACTTC
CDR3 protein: CASSRQGQETQYF

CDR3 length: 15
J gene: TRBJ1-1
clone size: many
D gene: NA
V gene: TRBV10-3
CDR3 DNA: TGTGCCATCAGTGAGTCAGACGGGGCGAACACTGAAGCTTTCTTT
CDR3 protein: CAISESDGANTEAFF

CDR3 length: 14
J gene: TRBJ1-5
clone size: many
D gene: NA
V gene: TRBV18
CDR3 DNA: TGTGCCAGCTCACCAGAACGCCCGGGGCAGCCCCAGCATTTT
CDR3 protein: CASSPERPGQPQHF

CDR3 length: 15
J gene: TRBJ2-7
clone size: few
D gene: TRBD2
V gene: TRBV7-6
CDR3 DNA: TGTGCCAGCAGCTTTGGACTAGCGGGGGAATACGAGCAGTACTTC
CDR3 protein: CASSFGLAGEYEQYF

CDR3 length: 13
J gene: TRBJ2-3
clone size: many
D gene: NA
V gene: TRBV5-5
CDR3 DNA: TGTGCCAGCAGCTTCGTTAGCGCAGATACGCAGTATTTT
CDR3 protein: CASSFVSADTQYF